Detailed here is one T cell receptor beta chain. Its antigen is unidentified. Method: immunoSEQ multiplex PCR; TCRdb's copy keeps in-frame clones and lacks some. Here the sample spans some 86,000 clones, about nine tenths being singletons. Autoimmune disease history or systemic immunosuppression meant exclusion. With baseline, cycle 4 day 1, and cycle 7 day 1 as timepoints, blood was sampled. Germline V gives CDR1 SGHDT, CDR2 YYEEEE. V lost 2 bases, J lost 3 bases, and 9 bases stayed unmatched. The CDR3 is 16 residues long. The source of the sample is a study of OX40 agonist ivuxolimab in advanced cancers. General study points: Compared with CD4+, CD8+ T cells on average had more expanded clones.

This TCR came from an adult with an advanced solid tumor such as melanoma, head and neck, liver or kidney cancer. The chain joins TRBV5-6 to TRBJ2-5, with 8 bases matching TRBD2. The source material was CD4+ or CD8+ T cells sorted from blood, sampled in a trial of the OX40 agonist ivuxolimab. CDR3 region: CASSLLAGTLKETQYF. CDR3 nucleotides: TGTGCCAGCAGCTTATTAGCGGGAACTCTTAAAGAGACCCAGTACTTC.